This T cell receptor beta chain originates from a study of shared clonotypes between healthy human individuals. Study results and limitations: Sorted-subset sequencing, rarefaction showed, was incomplete despite large depth.

V gave up 5 bases and J gave up 0 bases, with 18 bases separating them. The CDR3 loop spans 17 amino acids. CDR1 PRHDT and CDR2 FYEKMQ come from the germline V gene (reference sequence). Only CD45RO-negative cells positively selected for CCR7 counted as naive CD8 cells, so terminally differentiated effector memory CD45RA+ cells were excluded. About this clone itself: Its target is unknown.

The assay was immunoSEQ multiplex PCR, and TCRdb's table has in-frame clones only and misses some. This sample yields about 2 million clones, of which about 95% are seen a single time; 0.85% to 1.2% belongs to the top ten. Sequenced material: naive CD8+ T cells sorted from blood. This clonotype was obtained from a man younger than 35 in good health. The gene calls are TRBV13 and TRBJ2-3; possible D gene TRBD2, 6 bases. The CDR3 is CASSVQEGAPSTDTQYF. CDR3 coding DNA: TGTGCCAGCAGCGTCCAGGAGGGAGCGCCCAGCACAGATACGCAGTATTTT.